This T cell receptor beta chain was obtained from a study of early T cells in non-severe SARS-CoV-2 infection. Looking at the study overall: From unsorted whole blood, bulk RNA was sequenced, and the chains remained unpaired. Study-level findings and limits: VDJdb-based annotation leaned toward anti-spike CD8 responses and missed private and CD4 specificities.

Details on this clonotype: Its antigen is as yet unknown.

Germline V gene data show CDR1 as SEHNR and CDR2 as FQNEAQ (reference sequence). Trimming stripped 4 bases from V and 7 bases from J, with 17 bases between. The CDR3 is 14 residues long. The TCR library protocol attached unique molecular identifiers to the individual cDNA molecules. TCRdb re-derived calls from the 5' RACE reads in MiXCR, one entry per CDR3 protein. The sample includes about 42,000 distinct CDR3 sequences, approximately 6.3% of them seen just once. The V and J genes are TRBV7-9 and TRBJ2-7, with no clear D. The clonotype comes from an adult who was a healthcare worker with PCR-confirmed SARS-CoV-2 infection or an uninfected control (not recorded which). The sequences come from whole blood, collected at baseline. In DNA, the CDR3 is TGTGCCAGCAGCTCTAACAGAGGCCCCGGGGAGCAGTACTTC. Translated, it gives CASSSNRGPGEQYF.